Listed here are 18 T cell receptor beta chains from one sample, sequenced in a study of chemoradiotherapy in HPV16-positive cancers. Assay used: immunoSEQ multiplex PCR; TCRdb lists only in-frame clones, some missing. The sample yields 2,500 or so clones, 70% to 90% seen once. The material was tumor tissue, obtained from a patient who underwent chemoradiotherapy. These receptors were obtained from a human donor with HPV-associated anogenital cancer.

V is TRBV7-2 and J is TRBJ2-2; TRBD1 is a possible D gene (6 bases). The CDR3 spans 15 residues. The V gene lost 3 bases and the J gene lost 2 bases, with 10 bases spanning the gap. Germline V lookup: CDR1 SGHTA, CDR2 FQGNSA. The CDR3 nucleotides read TGTGCCAGCAGCTTTACAGGGTTTAACACCGGGGAGCTGTTTTTT. Encoded protein: CASSFTGFNTGELFF.

V usage is TRBV7-9 and J usage is TRBJ1-2, with D maybe TRBD1 (6 bases). The V gene lost 5 bases and the J gene lost 0 bases, with 7 bases spanning the gap. CDR3 size: 13 residues. Germline loops: CDR1 SEHNR, CDR2 FQNEAQ (reference sequence). The CDR3 bases are TGTGCCAGCAGCCGGACAGCTAACTATGGCTACACCTTC. It encodes CASSRTANYGYTF.

The chain is built from TRBV6-5 and TRBJ1-1; D perhaps matches TRBD1 (6 bases). The length of the CDR3 is 12 residues. Per germline, CDR1 MNHEY and CDR2 SVGAGI. V lost 5 bases and J lost 12, with 16 bases in between. CDR3 coding DNA: TGTGCCAGCAGTGCCCAAAAAACAGGGACTTTCTTT. The encoded protein is CASSAQKTGTFF.

This sequence joins TRBV5-1 and TRBJ1-1; D is unclear. Germline values: CDR1 SGHRS, CDR2 YFSETQ. V was cut by 3 bases and J by 1 base, with 10 bases left in between. The CDR3 has 14 residues. CDR3 DNA sequence: TGCGCCAGCAGCTCGATACGTCAGAACACTGAAGCTTTCTTT. Amino acid sequence: CASSSIRQNTEAFF.

The chain employs TRBV13 and TRBJ1-4, with D unresolved. Trimming stripped 2 bases from V and 2 bases from J, with 9 bases between. Per the germline V gene, CDR1 is PRHDT and CDR2 is FYEKMQ (reference sequence). The CDR3 totals 15 residues. CDR3 sequence: CASSLRSTTNEKLFF. The DNA for the CDR3 is TGTGCCAGCAGCTTACGCTCTACGACTAATGAAAAACTGTTTTTT.

This chain joins TRBV16 and TRBJ1-5; D gene ambiguous. The CDR3 extends over 14 amino acids. Trimming cost V 2 bases and J 7 bases, with 12 bases left between them. The germline V gene has CDR1 KGHSY and CDR2 FQNENV. The CDR3 here is CASSQAHADQPQHF. In nucleotides, the CDR3 is TGTGCCAGCAGCCAAGCCCATGCGGACCAGCCCCAGCATTTT. The entire variable domain, with the rest obtained from reference TRBV16 and TRBJ1-5, is as follows: GEEVAQTPKHLVRGEGQKAKLYCAPIKGHSYVFWYQQVLKNEFKFLISFQNENVFDETGMPKERFSAKCLPNSPCSLEIQATKLEDSAVYFCASSQAHADQPQHFGDGTRLSIL.

There are a few counts of this clone. This sequence joins TRBV27 and TRBJ2-7; D unclear. V lost 5 bases to trimming and J lost 7 bases, with 12 bases between them. The CDR3 is 12 residues long. The germline CDR1 and CDR2 sequences are MNHEY and SMNVEV (reference sequence). CDR3 in amino acids: CASSPTPGEQYF. The CDR3 bases are TGTGCCAGCAGTCCCACCCCCGGGGAGCAGTACTTC.

This clone was seen a single time. The chain joins TRBV9 to TRBJ1-2, with no clear D. Deletions cut 5 bases from V and 4 bases from J, with 15 bases between. Germline CDR1 reads SGDLS; CDR2 reads YYNGEE. The CDR3 totals 14 residues. The DNA for the CDR3 is TGTGCCAGCAGGAAGACGGATAACGGCTATGGCTACACCTTC. This gives the protein CASRKTDNGYGYTF.

The chain couples TRBV5-1 to TRBJ1-2; D call uncertain. Germline CDR1 SGHRS, CDR2 YFSETQ. The CDR3 extends over 14 amino acids. Trimming stripped 0 bases from V and 0 bases from J, with 6 bases between. The CDR3 nucleotides are TGCGCCAGCAGCTTGGACAGCCCTAACTATGGCTACACCTTC. Amino acids: CASSLDSPNYGYTF.

The rearrangement uses TRBV4-2 and TRBJ1-4; D possibly corresponds to TRBD1 (5 bases). This CDR3 is built from 16 residues. V was pared by 1 base and J by 7 bases, with 16 bases between. The germline V gene encodes CDR1 LGHNA and CDR2 YNFKEQ. CDR3: CASSQGAGGLSEKLFF. As DNA, the CDR3 is TGTGCCAGCAGCCAAGGAGCCGGGGGACTTAGTGAAAAACTGTTTTTT.

The chain carries TRBV5-4 and TRBJ2-3, with a tentative D call TRBD1 (7 bases). The CDR3 totals 17 residues. V was clipped by 0 bases and J by 10 bases, with 24 bases between them. Germline CDR1 SGHNT, CDR2 YYREEE (reference sequence). The CDR3 is CASSLVPGTQGGAAQYF. In nucleotides, the CDR3 is TGTGCCAGCAGCTTGGTACCCGGGACCCAGGGGGGAGCTGCGCAGTATTTT.

The chain links TRBV5-1 to TRBJ2-1, with 8 bases aligning to TRBD2. This CDR3 region has 14 residues. Germline loops: CDR1 SGHRS, CDR2 YFSETQ. V gave up 4 bases and J gave up 7 bases; unmatched junction bases: 7. CDR3 residues: CASSLGLARNEQFF. The CDR3 bases are TGCGCCAGCAGCCTCGGACTAGCCCGGAATGAGCAGTTCTTC.

This chain links TRBV5-4 with TRBJ2-3, with TRBD2 identical over 10 bases. Germline V gene sequence: CDR1 SGHNT, CDR2 YYREEE (reference sequence). Trimming took 4 bases from V and 0 from J; bases not matched to a gene: 5. The length of the CDR3 is 16 residues. For the CDR3, the DNA is TGTGCCAGCAGCGGTGGACTAGCGGTTAGCACAGATACGCAGTATTTT. It is translated as CASSGGLAVSTDTQYF.

This sequence joins TRBV4-2 and TRBJ2-7, with 9 bases identical to TRBD1. Germline CDR1 is LGHNA and CDR2 is YNFKEQ. V lost 0 bases, J lost 3 bases, and 3 bases stayed unmatched. The CDR3 loop spans 15 amino acids. CDR3 in amino acids: CASSQDETGGYEQYF. CDR3 DNA: TGTGCCAGCAGCCAAGATGAGACAGGGGGCTACGAGCAGTACTTC.

The chain joins TRBV7-8 to TRBJ2-7; the D gene is possibly TRBD1 (5 bases). The CDR3 contains 16 residues. Germline-derived CDR1 and CDR2 are SGHVS and FQNEAQ. Between the trimmed V and J ends, which lost 1 base and 3 bases, there was a span of 16 bases. As DNA, the CDR3 is TGTGCCAGCAGCTTAGGGGCAGGGCAACTCTACTACGAGCAGTACGTC. The encoded protein is CASSLGAGQLYYEQYV.

The V call is TRBV2, the J call TRBJ2-1; 9 bases are a match to TRBD2. Germline V lookup: CDR1 SNHLY, CDR2 FYNNEI. Unmatched junction bases numbered 3, after V lost 2 bases and J lost 4 bases. This CDR3 has 15 amino acids. The chain's CDR3 is CASSERAGGYNEQFF. In DNA form, the CDR3 reads TGTGCCAGCAGTGAACGGGCGGGAGGGTACAATGAGCAGTTCTTC.

The V gene is TRBV11-3, the J gene TRBJ2-5; TRBD2 aligns across 16 bases. This CDR3 region has 16 residues. Germline CDR1 SGHNT, CDR2 YENEEA. The V and J ends lost 5 bases and 5 bases, in that order; junction bases with no gene match: 5. CDR3 coding DNA: TGTGCCAGCAGCGAGGGACTAGCGGGGGGGCACGAGACCCAGTACTTC. Its protein is CASSEGLAGGHETQYF.

The gene calls are TRBV25-1 and TRBJ2-5; unclear D gene. CDR1 and CDR2 (germline): MGHDK, SYGVNS. The CDR3 spans 15 residues. The germline V and J ends were trimmed by 2 bases and 4 bases, with 14 bases remaining between them. CDR3 loop: CASSELLDSLETQYF. The CDR3 nucleotides are TGTGCCAGCAGTGAACTTCTGGATAGCTTAGAGACCCAGTACTTC.